Listed below are T cell receptor beta chains from one sample, sequenced in a study of blood T cell repertoires in COVID-19. Some clones are missing from TCRdb's copy, which holds only in-frame ones; the method was immunoSEQ multiplex PCR. The sample contains about 130,000 clones, about 79% of which appear only once. Sequences were obtained from peripheral blood. The receptors shown here come from a woman aged 45-59 years with acute or convalescent COVID-19. CDR3s include the opening cysteine and the closing phenylalanine or tryptophan. D genes are given only for firm matches. A clone size is listed for some rows: how often the clone was seen (once, few, many), or a class if it is expanded.

>-|TRBV6-1|TRBJ1-2|-
CASSERGMGGYTF
TGTGCCAGCAGTGAAAGGGGGATGGGGGGCTACACCTTC
>-|TRBV5-4|TRBJ1-1|-
CASSSFNMNTEAFF
TGTGCCAGCAGCTCCTTCAACATGAACACTGAAGCTTTCTTT
>few|TRBV30|TRBJ1-5|-
CAWSLGQGRPQHF
TGTGCCTGGAGTTTAGGACAAGGCAGGCCCCAGCATTTT
>-|TRBV4-1|TRBJ1-2|TRBD1
CASSQESPGGLYGYTF
TGCGCCAGCAGCCAAGAGAGTCCAGGGGGCCTCTATGGCTACACCTTC
>-|TRBV30|TRBJ1-1|-
CAWSLGGLNTEAFF
TGTGCCTGGAGTCTTGGGGGGTTGAACACTGAAGCTTTCTTT
>few|TRBV9|TRBJ1-1|TRBD1
CASSVGGGQGDTEAFF
TGTGCCAGCAGCGTAGGGGGAGGACAGGGGGACACTGAAGCTTTCTTT
>-|TRBV21-1|TRBJ1-2|-
CASSPPIFRKNYGYTF
TGTGCCAGCAGCCCTCCCATCTTCAGAAAAAACTATGGCTACACCTTC
>once|TRBV18|TRBJ1-5|TRBD1
CASSPDRSNQPQHF
TGTGCCAGCTCACCGGACAGGAGCAATCAGCCCCAGCATTTT
>-|TRBV30|TRBJ2-3|-
CAWSSGVGDTDTQYF
TGTGCCTGGAGCTCCGGTGTAGGGGACACAGATACGCAGTATTTT
>-|TRBV9|TRBJ1-2|-
CASSVQGIGYGYTF
TGTGCCAGCAGCGTACAGGGCATCGGCTATGGCTACACCTTC